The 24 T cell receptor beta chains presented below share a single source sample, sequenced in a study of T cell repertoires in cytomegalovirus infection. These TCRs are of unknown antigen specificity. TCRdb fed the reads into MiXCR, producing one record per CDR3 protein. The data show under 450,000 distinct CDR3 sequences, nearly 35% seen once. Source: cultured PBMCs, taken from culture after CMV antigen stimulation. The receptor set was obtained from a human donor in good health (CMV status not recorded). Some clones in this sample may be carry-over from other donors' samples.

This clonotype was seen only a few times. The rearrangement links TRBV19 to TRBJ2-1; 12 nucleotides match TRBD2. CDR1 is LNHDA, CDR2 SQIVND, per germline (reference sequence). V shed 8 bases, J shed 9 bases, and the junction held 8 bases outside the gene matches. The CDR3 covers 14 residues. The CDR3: CASARLAGVGEQFF. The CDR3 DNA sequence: TGTGCCAGTGCCCGACTAGCGGGAGTTGGTGAGCAGTTCTTC.

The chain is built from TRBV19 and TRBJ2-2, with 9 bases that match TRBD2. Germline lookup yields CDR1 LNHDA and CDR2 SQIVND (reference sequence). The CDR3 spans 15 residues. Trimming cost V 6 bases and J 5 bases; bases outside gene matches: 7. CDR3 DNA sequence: TGTGCCAGTAGCCGTATAGCGGGAGCGACCGGGGAGCTGTTTTTT. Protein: CASSRIAGATGELFF.

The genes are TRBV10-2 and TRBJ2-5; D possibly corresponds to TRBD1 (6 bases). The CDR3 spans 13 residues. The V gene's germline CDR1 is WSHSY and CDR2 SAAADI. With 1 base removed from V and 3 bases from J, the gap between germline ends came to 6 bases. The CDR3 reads CASSEYREETQYF. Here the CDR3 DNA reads TGCGCCAGCAGTGAGTACAGGGAAGAGACCCAGTACTTC.

CDR3 nucleotide sequence: TGCAGCGTCCTGGGACTAGCGGATTCCTACGAGCAGTACTTC. The encoded protein is CSVLGLADSYEQYF. The chain recombines TRBV29-1 with TRBJ2-7, with TRBD2 matching 11 bases. Germline lookup yields CDR1 SQVTM and CDR2 ANQGSEA. This CDR3 is built from 14 residues. The trim removed 6 bases at V and 1 base at J, leaving 5 bases unmatched.

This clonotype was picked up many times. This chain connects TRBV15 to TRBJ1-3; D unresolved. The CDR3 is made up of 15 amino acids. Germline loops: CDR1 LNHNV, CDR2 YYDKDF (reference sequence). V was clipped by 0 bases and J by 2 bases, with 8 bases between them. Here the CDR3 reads CATSRDPGAGNTIYF. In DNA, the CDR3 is TGTGCCACCAGCAGAGATCCAGGCGCTGGAAACACCATATATTTT. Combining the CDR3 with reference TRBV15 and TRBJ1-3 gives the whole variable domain DAMVIQNPRYQVTQFGKPVTLSCSQTLNHNVMYWYQQKSSQAPKLLFHYYDKDFNNEADTPDNFQSRRPNTSFCFLDIRSPGLGDTAMYLCATSRDPGAGNTIYFGEGSWLTVV.

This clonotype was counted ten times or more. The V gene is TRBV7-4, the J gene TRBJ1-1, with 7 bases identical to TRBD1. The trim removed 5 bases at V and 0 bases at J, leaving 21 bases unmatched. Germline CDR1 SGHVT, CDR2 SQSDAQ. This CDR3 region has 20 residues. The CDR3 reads CASSPRGRGGLKRVNTEAFF. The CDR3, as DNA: TGTGCCAGCAGCCCCCGGGGGAGAGGGGGCCTAAAGAGGGTGAACACTGAAGCTTTCTTT. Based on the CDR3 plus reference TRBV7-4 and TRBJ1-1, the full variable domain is GAGVSQSPRYKVAKRGRDVALRCDSISGHVTLYWYRQTLGQGSEVLTYSQSDAQRDKSGRPSGRFSAERPERSVSTLKIQRTEQGDSAVYLCASSPRGRGGLKRVNTEAFFGQGTRLTVV.

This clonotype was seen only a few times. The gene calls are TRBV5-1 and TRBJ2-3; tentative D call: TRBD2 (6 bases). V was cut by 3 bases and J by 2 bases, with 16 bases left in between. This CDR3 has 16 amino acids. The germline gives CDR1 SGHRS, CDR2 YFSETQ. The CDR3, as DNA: TGCGCCAGCAGCTGGACCGAGACTAGTATCACAGATACGCAGTATTTT. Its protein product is CASSWTETSITDTQYF.

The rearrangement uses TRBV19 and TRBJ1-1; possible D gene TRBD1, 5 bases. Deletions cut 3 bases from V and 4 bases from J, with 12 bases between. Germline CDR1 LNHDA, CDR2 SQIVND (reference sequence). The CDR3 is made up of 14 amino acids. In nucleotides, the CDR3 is TGTGCCAGTAGTATCGGGGCAGATCGCACTGAAGCTTTCTTT. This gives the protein CASSIGADRTEAFF.

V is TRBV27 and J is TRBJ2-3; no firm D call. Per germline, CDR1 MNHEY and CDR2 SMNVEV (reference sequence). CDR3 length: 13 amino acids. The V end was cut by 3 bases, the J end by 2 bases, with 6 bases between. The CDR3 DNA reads TGTGCCAGCAGTTTGGCAGACACAGATACGCAGTATTTT. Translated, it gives CASSLADTDTQYF.

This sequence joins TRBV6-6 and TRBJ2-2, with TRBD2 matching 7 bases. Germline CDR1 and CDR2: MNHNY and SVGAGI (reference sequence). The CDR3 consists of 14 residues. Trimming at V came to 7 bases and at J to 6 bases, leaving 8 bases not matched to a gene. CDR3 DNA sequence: TGTGCCAGCACCCCCGGGAGGACCGCCGGGGAGCTGTTTTTT. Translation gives CASTPGRTAGELFF.

The CDR3 loop is CASSLTSPATNEKLFF. The CDR3 DNA sequence: TGTGCCAGCAGTTTAACATCACCCGCAACTAATGAAAAACTGTTTTTT. The J gene is TRBJ1-4, the V gene TRBV28; D gene ambiguous. V was clipped by 2 bases and J by 0 bases, with 10 bases between them. The CDR3 has 16 residues. Germline V gene data show CDR1 as MDHEN and CDR2 as SYDVKM.

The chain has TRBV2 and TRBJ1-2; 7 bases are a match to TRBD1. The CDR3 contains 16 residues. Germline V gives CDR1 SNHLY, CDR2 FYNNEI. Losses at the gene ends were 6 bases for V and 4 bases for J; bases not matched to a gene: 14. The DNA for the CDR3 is TGTGCCAGCAGCCGGGACAGCGGAATACTCTCCTATGGCTACACCTTC. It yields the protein CASSRDSGILSYGYTF.

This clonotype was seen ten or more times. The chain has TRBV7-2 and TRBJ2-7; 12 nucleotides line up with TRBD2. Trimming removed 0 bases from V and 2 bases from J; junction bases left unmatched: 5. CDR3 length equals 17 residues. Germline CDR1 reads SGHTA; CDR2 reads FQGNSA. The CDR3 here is CASSLAWLAGGTYEQYF. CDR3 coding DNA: TGTGCCAGCAGCTTAGCTTGGCTAGCGGGAGGGACCTACGAGCAGTACTTC.

This chain's CDR3 is CASAGSYTDTQYF. The CDR3 region has the DNA TGTGCTAGTGCCGGGAGCTACACAGATACGCAGTATTTT. The chain joins TRBV12-5 to TRBJ2-3; possibly TRBD2 for D (6 bases). Trimming stripped 7 bases from V and 2 bases from J, with 10 bases between. In germline, CDR1 is LGHNT, CDR2 FRNRAP. The CDR3 length is 13 residues. Filled out from reference TRBV12-5 and TRBJ2-3, the complete variable domain reads DARVTQTPRHKVTEMGQEVTMRCQPILGHNTVFWYRQTMMQGLELLAYFRNRAPLDDSGMPKDRFSAEMPDATLATLKIQPSEPRDSAVYFCASAGSYTDTQYFGPGTRLTVL.

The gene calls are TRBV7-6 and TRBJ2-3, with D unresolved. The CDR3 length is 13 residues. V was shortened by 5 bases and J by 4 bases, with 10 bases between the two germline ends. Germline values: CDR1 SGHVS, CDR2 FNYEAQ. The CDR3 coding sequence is TGTGCCAGCAGCCGTGATACGTCAGATACGCAGTATTTT. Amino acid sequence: CASSRDTSDTQYF. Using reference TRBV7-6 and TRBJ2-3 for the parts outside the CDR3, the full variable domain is GAGVSQSPRYKVTKRGQDVALRCDPISGHVSLYWYRQALGQGPEFLTYFNYEAQQDKSGLPNDRFSAERPEGSISTLTIQRTEQRDSAMYRCASSRDTSDTQYFGPGTRLTVL.

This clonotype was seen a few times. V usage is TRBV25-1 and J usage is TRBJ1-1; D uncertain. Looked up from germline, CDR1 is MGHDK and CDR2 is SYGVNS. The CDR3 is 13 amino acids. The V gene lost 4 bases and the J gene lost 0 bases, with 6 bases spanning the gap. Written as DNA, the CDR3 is TGTGCCAGCAGTGTGGCGGTGAACACTGAAGCTTTCTTT. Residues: CASSVAVNTEAFF. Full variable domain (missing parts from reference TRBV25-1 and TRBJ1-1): EADIYQTPRYLVIGTGKKITLECSQTMGHDKMYWYQQDPGMELHLIHYSYGVNSTEKGDLSSESTVSRIRTEHFPLTLESARPSHTSQYLCASSVAVNTEAFFGQGTRLTVV.

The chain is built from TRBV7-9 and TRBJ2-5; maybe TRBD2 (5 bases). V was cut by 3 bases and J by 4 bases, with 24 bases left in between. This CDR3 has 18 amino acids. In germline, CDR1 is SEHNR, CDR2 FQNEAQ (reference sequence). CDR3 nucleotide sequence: TGTGCCAGCAGCTTGGGTTTACTGTCGTCACCCCGGGGAGAGACCCAGTACTTC. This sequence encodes CASSLGLLSSPRGETQYF.

The CDR3 nucleotides are TGCAGTGCGTGGACTAGCGGGAGTTTGTCCTCGGATGAGCAGTTCTTC. This translates into CSAWTSGSLSSDEQFF. The chain couples TRBV20-1 to TRBJ2-1; 13 bases are a match to TRBD2. The length of the CDR3 is 16 residues. CDR1 and CDR2 (germline): DFQATT, SNEGSKA (reference sequence). The J segment lost 8 bases and the V segment lost 6 bases, leaving 13 bases of the junction unmatched.

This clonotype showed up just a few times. CDR3 region: CASSRGQETQYF. The CDR3 nucleotides are TGTGCCAGCAGTCGTGGGCAAGAGACCCAGTACTTC. The chain links TRBV12-3 or TRBV12-4 to TRBJ2-5; D uncertain. Deletions cut 5 bases from V and 2 bases from J, with 6 bases between. This CDR3 has 12 amino acids.

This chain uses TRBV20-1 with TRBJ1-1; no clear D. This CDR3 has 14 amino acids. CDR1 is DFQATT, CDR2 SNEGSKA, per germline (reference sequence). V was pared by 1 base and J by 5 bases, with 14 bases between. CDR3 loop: CSARANEGGTEAFF. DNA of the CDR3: TGCAGTGCTAGAGCGAACGAAGGAGGGACTGAAGCTTTCTTT.

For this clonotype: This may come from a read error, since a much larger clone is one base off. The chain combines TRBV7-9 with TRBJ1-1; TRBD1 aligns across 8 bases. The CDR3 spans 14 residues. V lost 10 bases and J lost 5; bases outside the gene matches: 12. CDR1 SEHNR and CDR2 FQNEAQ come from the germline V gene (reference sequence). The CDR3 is CAINDGQGGTEAFF. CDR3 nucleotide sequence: TGTGCCATCAACGATGGACAGGGAGGGACTGAAGCTTTCTTT.

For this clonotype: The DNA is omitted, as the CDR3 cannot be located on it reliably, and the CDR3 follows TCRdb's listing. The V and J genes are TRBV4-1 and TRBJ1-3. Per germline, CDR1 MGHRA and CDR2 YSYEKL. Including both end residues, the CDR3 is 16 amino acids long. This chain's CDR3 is CASSHLRFLSGNTIYF.

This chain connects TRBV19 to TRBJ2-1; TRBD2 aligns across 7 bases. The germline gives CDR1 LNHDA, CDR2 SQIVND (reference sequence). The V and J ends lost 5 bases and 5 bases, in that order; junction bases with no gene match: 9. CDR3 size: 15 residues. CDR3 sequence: CASSPRGGSHNEQFF. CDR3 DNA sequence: TGTGCCAGTAGTCCTCGGGGCGGGAGCCACAATGAGCAGTTCTTC.

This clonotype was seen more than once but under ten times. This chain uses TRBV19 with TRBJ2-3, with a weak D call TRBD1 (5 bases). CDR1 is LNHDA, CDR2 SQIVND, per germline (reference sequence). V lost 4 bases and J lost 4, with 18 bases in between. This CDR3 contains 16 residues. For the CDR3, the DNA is TGTGCCAGTAGTACGAACCCAGGGATAAGCCCAGATACGCAGTATTTT. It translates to CASSTNPGISPDTQYF.